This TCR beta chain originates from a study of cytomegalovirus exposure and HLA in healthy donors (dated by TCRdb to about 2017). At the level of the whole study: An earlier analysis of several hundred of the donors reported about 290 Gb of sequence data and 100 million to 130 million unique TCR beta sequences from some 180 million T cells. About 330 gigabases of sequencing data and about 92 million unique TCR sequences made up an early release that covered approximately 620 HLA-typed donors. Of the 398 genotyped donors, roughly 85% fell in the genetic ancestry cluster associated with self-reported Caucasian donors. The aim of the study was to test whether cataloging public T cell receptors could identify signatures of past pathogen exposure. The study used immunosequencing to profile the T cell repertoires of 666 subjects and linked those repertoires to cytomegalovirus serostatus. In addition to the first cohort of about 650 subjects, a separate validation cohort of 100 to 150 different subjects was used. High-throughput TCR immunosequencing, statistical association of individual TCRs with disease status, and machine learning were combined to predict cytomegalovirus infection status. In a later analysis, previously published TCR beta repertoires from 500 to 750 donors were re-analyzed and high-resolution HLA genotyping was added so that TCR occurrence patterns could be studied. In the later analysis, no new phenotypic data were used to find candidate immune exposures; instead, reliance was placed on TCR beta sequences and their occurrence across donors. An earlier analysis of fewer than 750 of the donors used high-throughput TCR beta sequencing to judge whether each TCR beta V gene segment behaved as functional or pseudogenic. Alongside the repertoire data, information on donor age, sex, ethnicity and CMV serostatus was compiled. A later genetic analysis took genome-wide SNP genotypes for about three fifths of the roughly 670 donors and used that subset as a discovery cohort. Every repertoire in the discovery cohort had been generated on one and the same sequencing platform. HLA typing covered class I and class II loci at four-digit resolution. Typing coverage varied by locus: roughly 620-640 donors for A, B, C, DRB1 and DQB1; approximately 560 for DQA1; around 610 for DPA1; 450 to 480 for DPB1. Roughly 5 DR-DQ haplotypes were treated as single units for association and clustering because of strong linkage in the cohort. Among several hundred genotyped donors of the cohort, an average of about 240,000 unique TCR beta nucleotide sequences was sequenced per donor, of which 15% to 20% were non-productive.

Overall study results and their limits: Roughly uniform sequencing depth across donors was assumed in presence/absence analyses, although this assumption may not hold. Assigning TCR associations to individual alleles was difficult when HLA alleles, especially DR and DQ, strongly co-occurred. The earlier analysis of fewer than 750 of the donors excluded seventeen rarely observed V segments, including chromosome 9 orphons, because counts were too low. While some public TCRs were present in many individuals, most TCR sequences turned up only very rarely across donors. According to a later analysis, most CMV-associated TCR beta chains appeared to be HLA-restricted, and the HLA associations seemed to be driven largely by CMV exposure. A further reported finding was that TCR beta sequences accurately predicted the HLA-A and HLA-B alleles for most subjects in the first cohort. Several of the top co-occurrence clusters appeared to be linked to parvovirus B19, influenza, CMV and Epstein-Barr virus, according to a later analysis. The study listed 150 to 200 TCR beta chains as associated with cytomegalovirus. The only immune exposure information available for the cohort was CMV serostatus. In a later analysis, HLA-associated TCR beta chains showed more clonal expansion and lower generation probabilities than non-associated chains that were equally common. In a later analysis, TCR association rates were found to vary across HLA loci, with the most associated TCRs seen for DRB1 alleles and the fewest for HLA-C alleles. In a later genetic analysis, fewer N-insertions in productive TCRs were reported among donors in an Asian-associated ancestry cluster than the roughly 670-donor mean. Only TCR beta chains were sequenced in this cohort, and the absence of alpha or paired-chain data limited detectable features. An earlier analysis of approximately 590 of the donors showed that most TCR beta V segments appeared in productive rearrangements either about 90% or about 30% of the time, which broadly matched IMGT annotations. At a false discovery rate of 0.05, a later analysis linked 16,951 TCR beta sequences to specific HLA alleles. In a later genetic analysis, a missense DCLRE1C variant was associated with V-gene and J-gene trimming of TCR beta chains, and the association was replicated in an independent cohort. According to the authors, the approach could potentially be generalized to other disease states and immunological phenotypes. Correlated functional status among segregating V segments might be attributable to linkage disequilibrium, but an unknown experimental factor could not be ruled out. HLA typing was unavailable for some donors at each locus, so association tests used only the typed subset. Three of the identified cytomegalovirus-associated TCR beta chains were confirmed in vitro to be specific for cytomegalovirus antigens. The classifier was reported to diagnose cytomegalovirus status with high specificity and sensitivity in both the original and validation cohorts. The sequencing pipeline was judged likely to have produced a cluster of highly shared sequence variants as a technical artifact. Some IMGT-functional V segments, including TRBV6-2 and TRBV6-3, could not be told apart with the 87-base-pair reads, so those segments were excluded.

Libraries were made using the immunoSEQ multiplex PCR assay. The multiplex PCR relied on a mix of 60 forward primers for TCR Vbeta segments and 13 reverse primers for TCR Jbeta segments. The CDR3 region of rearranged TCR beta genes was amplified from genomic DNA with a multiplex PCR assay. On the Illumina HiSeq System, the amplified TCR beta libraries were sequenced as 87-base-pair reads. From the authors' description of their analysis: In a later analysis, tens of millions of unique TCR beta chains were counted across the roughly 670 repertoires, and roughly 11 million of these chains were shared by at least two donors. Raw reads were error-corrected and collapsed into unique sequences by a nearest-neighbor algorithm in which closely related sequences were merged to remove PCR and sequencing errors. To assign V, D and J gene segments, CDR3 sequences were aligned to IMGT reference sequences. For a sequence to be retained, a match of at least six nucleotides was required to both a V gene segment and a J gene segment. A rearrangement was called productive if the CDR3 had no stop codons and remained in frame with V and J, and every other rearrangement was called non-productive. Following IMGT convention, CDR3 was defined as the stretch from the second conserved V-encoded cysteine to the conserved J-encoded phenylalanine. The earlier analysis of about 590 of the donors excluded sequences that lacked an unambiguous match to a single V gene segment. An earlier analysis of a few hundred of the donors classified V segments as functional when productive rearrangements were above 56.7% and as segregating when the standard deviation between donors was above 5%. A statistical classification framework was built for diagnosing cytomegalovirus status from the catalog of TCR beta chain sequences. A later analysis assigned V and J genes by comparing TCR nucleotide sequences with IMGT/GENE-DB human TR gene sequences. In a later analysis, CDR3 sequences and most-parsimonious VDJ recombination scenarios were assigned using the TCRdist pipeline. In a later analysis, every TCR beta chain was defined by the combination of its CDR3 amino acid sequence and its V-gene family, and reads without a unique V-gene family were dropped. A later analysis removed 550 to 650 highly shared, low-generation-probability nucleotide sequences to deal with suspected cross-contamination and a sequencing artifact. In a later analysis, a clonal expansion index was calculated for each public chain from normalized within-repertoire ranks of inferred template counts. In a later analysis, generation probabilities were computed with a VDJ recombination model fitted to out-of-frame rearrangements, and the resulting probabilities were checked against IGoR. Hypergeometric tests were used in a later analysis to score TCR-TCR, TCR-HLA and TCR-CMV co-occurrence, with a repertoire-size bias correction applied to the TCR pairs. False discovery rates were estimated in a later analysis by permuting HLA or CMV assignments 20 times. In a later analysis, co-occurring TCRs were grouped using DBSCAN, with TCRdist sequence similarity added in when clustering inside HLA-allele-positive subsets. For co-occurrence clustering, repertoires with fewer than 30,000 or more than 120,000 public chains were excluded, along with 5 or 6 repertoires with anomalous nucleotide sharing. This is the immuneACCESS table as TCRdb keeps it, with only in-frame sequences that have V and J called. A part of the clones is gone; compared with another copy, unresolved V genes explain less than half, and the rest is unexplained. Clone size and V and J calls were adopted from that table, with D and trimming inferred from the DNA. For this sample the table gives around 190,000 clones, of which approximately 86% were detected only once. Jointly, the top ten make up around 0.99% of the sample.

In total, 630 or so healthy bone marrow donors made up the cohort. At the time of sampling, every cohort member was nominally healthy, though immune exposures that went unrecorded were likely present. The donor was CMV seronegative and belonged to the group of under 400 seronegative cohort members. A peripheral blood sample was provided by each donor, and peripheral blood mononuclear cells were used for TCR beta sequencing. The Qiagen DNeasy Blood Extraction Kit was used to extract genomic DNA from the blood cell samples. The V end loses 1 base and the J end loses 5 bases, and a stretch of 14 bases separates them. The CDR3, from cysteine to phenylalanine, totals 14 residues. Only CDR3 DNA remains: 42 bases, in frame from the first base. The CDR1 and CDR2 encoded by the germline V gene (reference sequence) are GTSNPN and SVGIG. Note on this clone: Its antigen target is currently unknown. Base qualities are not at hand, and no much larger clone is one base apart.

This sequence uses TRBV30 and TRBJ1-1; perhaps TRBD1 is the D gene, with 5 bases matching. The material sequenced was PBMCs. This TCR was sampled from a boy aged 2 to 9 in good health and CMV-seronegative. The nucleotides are TGTGCCTGGAGTGATACAGGTGTGGGGACTGAAGCTTTCTTT. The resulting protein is CAWSDTGVGTEAFF.